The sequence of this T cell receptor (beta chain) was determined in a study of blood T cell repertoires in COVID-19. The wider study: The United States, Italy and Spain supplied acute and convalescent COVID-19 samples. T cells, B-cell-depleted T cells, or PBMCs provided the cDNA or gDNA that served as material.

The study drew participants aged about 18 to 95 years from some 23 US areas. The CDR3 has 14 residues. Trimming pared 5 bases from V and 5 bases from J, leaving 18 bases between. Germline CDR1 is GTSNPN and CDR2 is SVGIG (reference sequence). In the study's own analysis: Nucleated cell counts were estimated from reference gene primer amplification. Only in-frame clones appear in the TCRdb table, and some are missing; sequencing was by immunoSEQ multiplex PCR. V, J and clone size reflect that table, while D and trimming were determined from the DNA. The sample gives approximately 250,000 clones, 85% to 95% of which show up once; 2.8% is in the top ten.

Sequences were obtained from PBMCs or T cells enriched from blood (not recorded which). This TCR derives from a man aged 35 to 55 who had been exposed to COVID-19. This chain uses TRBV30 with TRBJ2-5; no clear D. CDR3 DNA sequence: TGTGCCTGGGTGCCAATGGTATACGGGGAGACCCAGTACTTC. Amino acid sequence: CAWVPMVYGETQYF. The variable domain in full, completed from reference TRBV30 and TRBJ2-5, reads SQTIHQWPATLVQPVGSPLSLECTVEGTSNPNLYWYRQAAGRGLQLLFYSVGIGQISSEVPQNLSASRPQDRQFILSSKKLLLSDSGFYLCAWVPMVYGETQYFGPGTRLLVL.